The present entry profiles one T cell receptor (beta chain) with its context. Participants spanned ages about 18 to 100 years and resided in about 25 US areas. Authors' processing steps: Estimates of nucleated cell counts were drawn from the amplification of reference gene primers. The repertoire was sequenced with immunoSEQ multiplex PCR; TCRdb's copy has only in-frame clones and lacks some. V and J calls and clone size are given by that table; D and trimming were obtained from the DNA. The sample lists hundreds of thousands of clones, about nine tenths occurring once. Per germline, CDR1 SGHNT and CDR2 YENEEA. CDR3 length equals 13 residues. The V and J ends lost 5 bases and 2 bases respectively, with 9 bases between them. This sample stems from a study of blood T cell repertoires in COVID-19. Study summary: The origin of the acute and convalescent COVID-19 samples was the United States, Italy and Spain. T cells, B-cell-depleted T cells, or PBMCs supplied cDNA or gDNA.

The sample was PBMCs or T cells enriched from blood (not recorded which). The TCR was taken from a woman aged 30 to 39 with acute COVID-19. The rearrangement joins TRBV11-3 to TRBJ1-1; D is unclear. The CDR3 coding sequence is TGTGCCAGCAGCGTCACACCTAACACTGAAGCTTTCTTT. Translation: CASSVTPNTEAFF.